This entry lists 26 T cell receptor beta chains sequenced from one sample in a study of blood T cell repertoires in COVID-19. Generated by immunoSEQ multiplex PCR, the TCRdb table keeps only in-frame clones and is missing some. The sample has approximately 70,000 clones, 80% to 90% seen once. Specimen: peripheral blood. Source of these receptors: a woman aged 80 or older with active COVID-19.

V usage is TRBV29-1 and J usage is TRBJ2-3, with 9 bases identical to TRBD1. The length of the CDR3 is 16 residues. CDR1 is SQVTM and CDR2 is ANQGSEA in the germline V gene. V lost 1 base to trimming and J lost 3 bases; unmatched junction nucleotides: 8. The CDR3 region is CSVEGGPGQGTDTQYF. As DNA, the CDR3 is TGCAGCGTTGAAGGGGGGCCGGGACAGGGAACAGATACGCAGTATTTT.

This chain uses TRBV4-1 with TRBJ1-6; 8 nucleotides agree with TRBD1. This CDR3 has 18 residues. After removal of 2 bases from V and 10 bases from J, the junction contained 16 bases not matched to a gene. Germline values: CDR1 MGHRA, CDR2 YSYEKL. DNA of the CDR3: TGCGCCAGCAGCCAACAAAGAGGAGGCAGGGGGCAGAGGTCACCCCTCCACTTT. This gives the protein CASSQQRGGRGQRSPLHF.

CDR3 in DNA: TGTGCCAGCTCACCACGCTCGGGGTCAACTAATGAAAAACTGTTTTTT. Translation gives CASSPRSGSTNEKLFF. The chain joins TRBV18 to TRBJ1-4; D not certain. Trimming removed 1 base at V and 0 bases at J, with 9 bases between. Germline CDR1 KGHSH, CDR2 LQKENI. The CDR3 contains 16 residues.

The chain links TRBV28 to TRBJ1-6, with 7 bases lining up with TRBD1. V trimming: 5 bases; J trimming: 7 bases; junction bases outside the gene matches: 8. CDR3 length: 15 residues. Germline V lookup: CDR1 MDHEN, CDR2 SYDVKM. In nucleotides, the CDR3 is TGTGCCAGCAGTCCACAGGGGACTAGGAATTCACCCCTCCACTTT. This translates into CASSPQGTRNSPLHF.

The chain recombines TRBV6-5 with TRBJ2-2, with 7 bases matching TRBD1. The germline CDR1 and CDR2 sequences are MNHEY and SVGAGI. J was trimmed by 5 bases and V by 10 bases; bases with no gene match: 10. CDR3 length: 14 amino acids. This CDR3 reads CATLGTAPTGELFF. CDR3 bases: TGTGCCACCCTCGGGACAGCCCCGACCGGGGAGCTGTTTTTT.

This chain links TRBV30 with TRBJ1-3; 10 bases agree with TRBD1. Germline CDR1 and CDR2: GTSNPN and SVGIG (reference sequence). The CDR3 extends over 14 amino acids. Germline trimming cut 1 base from V and 3 bases from J; bases unmatched to any gene: 0. CDR3 nucleotides: TGTGCCTGGAGTGGGGACAGGGGTGGAAACACCATATATTTT. This gives the protein CAWSGDRGGNTIYF.

The CDR3 DNA reads as TGTGCCTGGACTTCGGGACTAGCGGGGCAATCGGGAGAGCAGTACTTC. Translating it yields CAWTSGLAGQSGEQYF. The gene calls are TRBV30 and TRBJ2-7, with 13 bases identical to TRBD2. Germline CDR1 is GTSNPN and CDR2 is SVGIG (reference sequence). Losses at the gene ends were 4 bases for V and 7 bases for J; bases not matched to a gene: 13. The CDR3 runs 16 residues.

The chain recombines TRBV28 with TRBJ1-1; the D gene is possibly TRBD1 (6 bases). Germline lookup yields CDR1 MDHEN and CDR2 SYDVKM. Trimming took off 0 bases at V and 2 bases at J, with 10 bases between the two ends. The CDR3 covers 15 residues. DNA for the CDR3: TGTGCCAGCAGTTTATGGGACAGACTTAACACTGAAGCTTTCTTT. Translation: CASSLWDRLNTEAFF.

This chain joins TRBV15 and TRBJ1-2, with TRBD1 identical over 9 bases. The J segment lost 7 bases and the V segment lost 0 bases, leaving 3 bases of the junction unmatched. The CDR3 length is 14 residues. CDR1 is LNHNV and CDR2 is YYDKDF in the germline V gene (reference sequence). The CDR3 spells CATSRDLGQGGYTF. The CDR3 DNA reads as TGTGCCACCAGCAGAGATCTGGGACAGGGTGGCTACACCTTC.

The chain uses TRBV27 and TRBJ2-7; 9 bases align to TRBD1. CDR3 length: 15 amino acids. The ends lost 6 bases at V and 4 bases at J; junction bases unmatched: 10. Germline V gives CDR1 MNHEY, CDR2 SMNVEV (reference sequence). This chain's CDR3 is CASSPGTGWFYEQYF. CDR3 in DNA: TGTGCCAGCAGCCCCGGGACAGGGTGGTTTTACGAGCAGTACTTC.

This chain links TRBV29-1 with TRBJ2-2; no reliable D call. Germline V gene data show CDR1 as SQVTM and CDR2 as ANQGSEA. The CDR3 spans 13 residues. The V and J ends lost 4 bases and 4 bases respectively, with 10 bases between them. The CDR3 nucleotides are TGCAGCGTTGTTCACAGATCCACCGGGGAGCTGTTTTTT. This codes for CSVVHRSTGELFF.

This clone was seen just once. J is TRBJ2-3 and V is TRBV2, with TRBD1 identical over 8 bases. The germline CDR1 and CDR2 sequences are SNHLY and FYNNEI. The CDR3 contains 13 residues. J was trimmed by 10 bases and V by 6 bases; bases with no gene match: 9. The CDR3 loop is CASRITRQGPQYF. DNA for the CDR3: TGTGCCAGCAGGATTACAAGACAGGGGCCGCAGTATTTT.

The V gene is TRBV19, the J gene TRBJ2-1, with 9 positions matching TRBD2. V shed 7 bases, J shed 5 bases, and the junction held 6 bases outside the gene matches. Germline V gene lookup returns CDR1 LNHDA and CDR2 SQIVND (reference sequence). This CDR3 comprises 14 residues. The CDR3 DNA reads TGTGCCAGTAACCTGGGCGGGAGGGACAATGAGCAGTTCTTC. It yields the protein CASNLGGRDNEQFF.

This rearrangement joins TRBV4-2 to TRBJ2-1; D not certain. CDR3 size: 17 residues. The germline V gene encodes CDR1 LGHNA and CDR2 YNFKEQ. V shed 1 base and J shed 2 bases, with 15 bases lying between them. The CDR3 bases are TGTGCCAGCAGCCAAGCACCCCGCGGTGCTACCTACAATGAGCAGTTCTTC. Amino acids: CASSQAPRGATYNEQFF.

The V gene is TRBV27, the J gene TRBJ2-7; D unresolved. From germline, CDR1 is MNHEY and CDR2 SMNVEV (reference sequence). V lost 7 bases and J 0 bases, leaving 16 bases between the germline ends. The CDR3 runs 15 residues. The CDR3 sequence: CASISPPVFSYEQYF. The DNA of the CDR3 is TGTGCCAGCATCTCCCCCCCAGTTTTCTCCTACGAGCAGTACTTC.

V is TRBV7-9 and J is TRBJ1-4; D is perhaps TRBD1 (5 bases). There are 15 residues in the CDR3. Germline CDR1 is SEHNR and CDR2 is FQNEAQ (reference sequence). Trimming stripped 5 bases from V and 4 bases from J, with 14 bases between. The CDR3 DNA reads as TGTGCCAGCAGCACCCAGGGACTCGTTAATGAAAAACTGTTTTTT. It specifies CASSTQGLVNEKLFF. The full variable domain, its missing parts supplied by reference TRBV7-9 and TRBJ1-4, is DTGVSQNPRHKITKRGQNVTFRCDPISEHNRLYWYRQTLGQGPEFLTYFQNEAQLEKSRLLSDRFSAERPKGSFSTLEIQRTEQGDSAMYLCASSTQGLVNEKLFFGSGTQLSVL.

The chain carries TRBV9 and TRBJ2-1; maybe TRBD1 (6 bases). CDR3 length: 16 residues. Germline V gene lookup returns CDR1 SGDLS and CDR2 YYNGEE. Trimming shortened V by 4 bases and J by 0 bases, and 14 bases separated the two germline ends. The CDR3 region has the DNA TGTGCCAGCAGCCCTAGGGCACAGGGCTCCTACAATGAGCAGTTCTTC. Translated: CASSPRAQGSYNEQFF.

The chain carries TRBV28 and TRBJ1-6; TRBD1 matches 7 bases. With V trimmed by 5 bases and J by 9 bases, 7 bases remained unmatched. Germline V gives CDR1 MDHEN, CDR2 SYDVKM. This CDR3 is built from 14 residues. CDR3 amino acids: CASSRGQAGSPLHF. CDR3 DNA sequence: TGTGCCAGCAGTCGAGGACAGGCAGGTTCACCCCTCCACTTT.

The J gene is TRBJ2-5, the V gene TRBV3-1 (or the pseudogene TRBV3-2), with 9 positions matching TRBD1. The CDR3 runs 15 residues. Germline V lookup: CDR1 LGHDT, CDR2 YNNKEL (reference sequence). The V segment lost 4 bases and the J segment 4 bases; nucleotides outside the gene matches: 7. CDR3 DNA sequence: TGTGCCAGCAGCCCTGAACAGGGGGCGCGAGAGACCCAGTACTTC. The encoded protein is CASSPEQGARETQYF.

The chain couples TRBV24-1 to TRBJ2-2, with TRBD2 matching 14 bases. CDR1 and CDR2 from the germline V gene are KGHDR and SFDVKD. This CDR3 region has 19 residues. Trimming cost V 2 bases and J 3 bases; bases outside gene matches: 7. The CDR3 coding sequence is TGTGCCACCAGTGATTACGAAGGGACTAGCGGGGGCTACACCGGGGAGCTGTTTTTT. This encodes CATSDYEGTSGGYTGELFF.

The rearrangement joins TRBV14 to TRBJ1-6; 8 nucleotides agree with TRBD1. The V gene's germline CDR1 is SGHDN and CDR2 FVKESK. CDR3 length: 14 residues. The V gene end was trimmed by 4 bases and the J gene end by 9 bases; junction bases not matched to a gene: 5. The CDR3 is CASSPRGRASPLHF. Here the CDR3 DNA reads TGTGCCAGCAGCCCCAGGGGGCGGGCTTCACCCCTCCACTTT.

The J gene is TRBJ2-7, the V gene TRBV11-2; 8 positions agree with TRBD1. The CDR3 totals 15 residues. Germline CDR1 and CDR2: SGHAT and FQNNGV. After removal of 0 bases from V and 3 bases from J, the junction contained 4 bases not matched to a gene. The CDR3 region is CASSLERDRLYEQYF. The DNA for the CDR3 is TGTGCCAGCAGCTTAGAGCGGGACAGGCTCTACGAGCAGTACTTC.

The chain combines TRBV27 with TRBJ1-1; maybe TRBD1 (6 bases). Deletions cut 7 bases from V and 0 bases from J, with 15 bases between. The CDR3 extends over 15 amino acids. The germline V gene encodes CDR1 MNHEY and CDR2 SMNVEV (reference sequence). The CDR3 DNA is TGTGCCAGCAAAATCAAGACAGGATTGAACACTGAAGCTTTCTTT. Its protein is CASKIKTGLNTEAFF.

With respect to this clone: An end of the junction differs from the germline gene, which may be a read error. The chain uses TRBV2 and TRBJ2-7; D gene unclear. CDR3 length: 12 residues. Germline values: CDR1 SNHLY, CDR2 FYNNEI. As DNA, the CDR3 is TGTGCCAGCAGCGAAGGAAACGGCGAGCAGTACTTC. Translating it yields CASSEGNGEQYF.

The chain carries TRBV5-1 and TRBJ2-7; 7 bases fit TRBD2. This CDR3 is 14 amino acids long. Trimming removed 4 bases from V and 0 bases from J; junction bases left unmatched: 4. In germline, CDR1 is SGHRS, CDR2 YFSETQ. The CDR3 DNA is TGCGCCAGCAGCCCGGGCGGGGGCTCCTACGAGCAGTACTTC. It is translated as CASSPGGGSYEQYF.

The J gene is TRBJ2-1, the V gene TRBV6-2 or TRBV6-3; 7 nucleotides agree with TRBD2. This CDR3 is built from 19 residues. CDR1 MNHEY and CDR2 SVGEGT come from the germline V gene. V dropped 4 bases and J dropped 2; count of bases not matched to a gene: 17. CDR3 protein: CASSFFPEVEREPYNEQFF. CDR3 DNA sequence: TGTGCCAGCAGTTTTTTCCCGGAGGTGGAGCGGGAACCCTACAATGAGCAGTTCTTC.